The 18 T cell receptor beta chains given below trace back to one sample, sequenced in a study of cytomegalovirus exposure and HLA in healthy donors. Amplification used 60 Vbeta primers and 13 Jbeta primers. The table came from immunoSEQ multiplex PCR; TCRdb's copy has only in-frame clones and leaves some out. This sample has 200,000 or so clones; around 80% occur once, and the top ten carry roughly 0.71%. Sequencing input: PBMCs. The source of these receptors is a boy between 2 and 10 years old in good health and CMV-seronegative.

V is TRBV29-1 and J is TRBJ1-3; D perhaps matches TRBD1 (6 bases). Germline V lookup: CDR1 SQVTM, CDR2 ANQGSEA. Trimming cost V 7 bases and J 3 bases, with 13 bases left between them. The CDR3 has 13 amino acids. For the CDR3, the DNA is TGCAGCGCCAGGGGTACGGGTGGAAACACCATATATTTT. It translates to CSARGTGGNTIYF.

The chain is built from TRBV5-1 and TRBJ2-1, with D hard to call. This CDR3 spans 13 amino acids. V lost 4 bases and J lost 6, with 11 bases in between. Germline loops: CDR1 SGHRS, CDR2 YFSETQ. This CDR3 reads CASSLGQVNEQFF. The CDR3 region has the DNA TGCGCCAGCAGCCTTGGCCAAGTCAATGAGCAGTTCTTC.

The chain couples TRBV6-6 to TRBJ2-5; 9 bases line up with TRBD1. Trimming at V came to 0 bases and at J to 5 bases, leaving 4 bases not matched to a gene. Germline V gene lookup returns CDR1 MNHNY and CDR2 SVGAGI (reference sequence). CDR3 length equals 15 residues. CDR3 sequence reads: CASSYSGGQGETQYF. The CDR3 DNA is TGTGCCAGCAGTTACTCGGGGGGACAGGGTGAGACCCAGTACTTC.

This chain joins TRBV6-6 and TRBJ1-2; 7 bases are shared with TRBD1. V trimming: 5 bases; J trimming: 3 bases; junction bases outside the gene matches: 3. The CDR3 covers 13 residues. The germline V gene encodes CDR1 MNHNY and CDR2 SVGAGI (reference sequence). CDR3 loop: CASSVTGDYGYTF. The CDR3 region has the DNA TGTGCCAGCAGTGTTACAGGGGACTATGGCTACACCTTC.

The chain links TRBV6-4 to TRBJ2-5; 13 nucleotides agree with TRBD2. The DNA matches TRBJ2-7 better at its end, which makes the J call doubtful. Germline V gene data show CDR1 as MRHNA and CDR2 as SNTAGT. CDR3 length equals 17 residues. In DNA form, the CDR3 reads TGTGCCAGCAGTGACTCCAGGACTAGCGGGAGTGACTACGAGCAGTACTTC. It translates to CASSDSRTSGSDYEQYF.

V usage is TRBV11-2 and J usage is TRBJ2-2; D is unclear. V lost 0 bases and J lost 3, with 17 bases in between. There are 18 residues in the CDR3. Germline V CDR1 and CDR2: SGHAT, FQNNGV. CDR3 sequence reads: CASSLEASFLWDTGELFF. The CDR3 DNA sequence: TGTGCCAGCAGCTTAGAGGCTAGTTTCCTCTGGGACACCGGGGAGCTGTTTTTT.

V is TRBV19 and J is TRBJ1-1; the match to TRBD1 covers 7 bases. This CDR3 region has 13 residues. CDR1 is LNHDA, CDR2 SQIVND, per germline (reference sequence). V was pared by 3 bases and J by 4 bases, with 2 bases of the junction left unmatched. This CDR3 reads CASSMQGVTEAFF. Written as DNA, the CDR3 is TGTGCCAGTAGTATGCAGGGGGTCACTGAAGCTTTCTTT.

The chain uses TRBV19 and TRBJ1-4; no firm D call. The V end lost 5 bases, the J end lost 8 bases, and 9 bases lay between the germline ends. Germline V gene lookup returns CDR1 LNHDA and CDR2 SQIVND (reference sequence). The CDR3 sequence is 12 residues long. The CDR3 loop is CASSPRFEKLFF. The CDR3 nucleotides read TGTGCCAGTAGTCCCAGGTTCGAAAAACTGTTTTTT.

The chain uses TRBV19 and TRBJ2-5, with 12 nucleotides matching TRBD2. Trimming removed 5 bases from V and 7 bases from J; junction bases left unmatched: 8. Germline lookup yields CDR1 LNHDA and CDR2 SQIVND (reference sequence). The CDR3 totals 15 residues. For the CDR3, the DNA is TGTGCCAGTAGTGGCCTAGCGGGGGGGCTCTCGACCCAGTACTTC. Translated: CASSGLAGGLSTQYF.

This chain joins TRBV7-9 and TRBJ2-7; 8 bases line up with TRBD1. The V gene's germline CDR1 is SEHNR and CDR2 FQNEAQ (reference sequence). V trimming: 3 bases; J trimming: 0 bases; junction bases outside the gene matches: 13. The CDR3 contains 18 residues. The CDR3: CASSFLIGQGSGSYEQYF. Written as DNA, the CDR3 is TGTGCCAGCAGCTTCCTTATCGGACAGGGATCTGGCTCCTACGAGCAGTACTTC.

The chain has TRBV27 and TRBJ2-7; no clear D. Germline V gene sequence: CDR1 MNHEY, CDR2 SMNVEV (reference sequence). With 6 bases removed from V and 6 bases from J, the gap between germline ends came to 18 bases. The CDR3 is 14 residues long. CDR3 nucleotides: TGTGCCAGCAGCCCCCACACAGAACCCCCCGAGCAGTACTTC. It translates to CASSPHTEPPEQYF.

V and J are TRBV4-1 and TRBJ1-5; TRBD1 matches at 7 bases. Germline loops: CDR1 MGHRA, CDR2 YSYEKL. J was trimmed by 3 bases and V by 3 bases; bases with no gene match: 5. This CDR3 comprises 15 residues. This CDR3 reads CASSHTDRDNQPQHF. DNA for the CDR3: TGCGCCAGCAGCCATACAGACAGGGACAATCAGCCCCAGCATTTT.

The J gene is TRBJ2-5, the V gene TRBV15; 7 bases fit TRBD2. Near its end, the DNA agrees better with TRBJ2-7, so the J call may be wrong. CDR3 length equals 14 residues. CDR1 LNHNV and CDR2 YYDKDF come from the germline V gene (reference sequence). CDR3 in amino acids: CATSMREGPNEQYF. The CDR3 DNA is TGTGCCACCAGCATGAGGGAGGGCCCTAACGAGCAGTACTTC.

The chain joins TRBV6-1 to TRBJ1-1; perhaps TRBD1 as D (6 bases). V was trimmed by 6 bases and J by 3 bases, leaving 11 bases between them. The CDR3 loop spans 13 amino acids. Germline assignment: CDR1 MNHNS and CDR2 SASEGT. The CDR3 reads CASRIQGYTEAFF. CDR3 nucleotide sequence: TGTGCCAGCAGAATCCAGGGGTACACTGAAGCTTTCTTT.

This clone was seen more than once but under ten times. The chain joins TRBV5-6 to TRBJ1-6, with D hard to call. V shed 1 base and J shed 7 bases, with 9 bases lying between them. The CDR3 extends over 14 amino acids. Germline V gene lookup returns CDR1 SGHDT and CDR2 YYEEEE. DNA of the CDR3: TGTGCCAGCAGCTTGCGAGGGCCCAATTCACCCCTCCACTTT. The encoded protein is CASSLRGPNSPLHF.

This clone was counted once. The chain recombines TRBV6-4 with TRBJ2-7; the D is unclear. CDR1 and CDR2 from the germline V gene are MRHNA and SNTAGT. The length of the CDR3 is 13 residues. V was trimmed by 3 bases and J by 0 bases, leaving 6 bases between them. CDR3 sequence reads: CASSDYSSYEQYF. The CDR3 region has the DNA TGTGCCAGCAGTGATTATAGCTCCTACGAGCAGTACTTC.

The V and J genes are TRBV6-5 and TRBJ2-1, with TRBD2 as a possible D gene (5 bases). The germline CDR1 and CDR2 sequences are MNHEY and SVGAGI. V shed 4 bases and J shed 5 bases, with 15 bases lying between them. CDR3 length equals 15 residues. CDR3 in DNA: TGTGCCAGCAGTTGGGAGAAAATCGGTCACAATGAGCAGTTCTTC. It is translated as CASSWEKIGHNEQFF.

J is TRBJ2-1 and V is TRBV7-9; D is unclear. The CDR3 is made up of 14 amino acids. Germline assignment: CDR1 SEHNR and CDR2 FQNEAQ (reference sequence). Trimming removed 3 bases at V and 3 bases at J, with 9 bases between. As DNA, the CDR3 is TGTGCCAGCAGCTTGGGCCAGAGCTACAATGAGCAGTTCTTC. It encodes CASSLGQSYNEQFF. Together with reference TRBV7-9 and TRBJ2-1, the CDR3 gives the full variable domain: DTGVSQNPRHKITKRGQNVTFRCDPISEHNRLYWYRQTLGQGPEFLTYFQNEAQLEKSRLLSDRFSAERPKGSFSTLEIQRTEQGDSAMYLCASSLGQSYNEQFFGPGTRLTVL.